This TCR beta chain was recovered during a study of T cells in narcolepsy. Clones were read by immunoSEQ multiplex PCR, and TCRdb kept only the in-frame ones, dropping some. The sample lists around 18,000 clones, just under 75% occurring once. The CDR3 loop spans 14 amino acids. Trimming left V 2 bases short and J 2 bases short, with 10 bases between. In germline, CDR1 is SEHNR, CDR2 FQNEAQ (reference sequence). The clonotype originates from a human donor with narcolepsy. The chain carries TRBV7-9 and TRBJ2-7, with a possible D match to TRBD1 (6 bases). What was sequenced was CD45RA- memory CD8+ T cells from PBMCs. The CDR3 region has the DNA TGTGCCAGCAGCTTATCCGGACAGACCTACGAGCAGTACTTC. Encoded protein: CASSLSGQTYEQYF. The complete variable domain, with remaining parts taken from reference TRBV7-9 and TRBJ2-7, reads DTGVSQNPRHKITKRGQNVTFRCDPISEHNRLYWYRQTLGQGPEFLTYFQNEAQLEKSRLLSDRFSAERPKGSFSTLEIQRTEQGDSAMYLCASSLSGQTYEQYFGPGTRLTVT.